The rows below give T cell receptor beta chains drawn from one sample of a study of cytomegalovirus exposure and HLA in healthy donors. Sequenced by immunoSEQ multiplex PCR; TCRdb stores in-frame clones only, minus some. This table has under 200,000 clones, about 80% appearing once. Sample: PBMCs. The source is a man in his forties or fifties in good health and CMV-seropositive. Both conserved end residues are part of each CDR3. A D gene is named only where the DNA matches it firmly. Clone size appears in some rows only: once, few, many, or a class for an expanded clone.

V gene: TRBV27; clone size: once; J gene: TRBJ2-2; D gene: -; CDR3 protein: CASSRGYTGELFF; CDR3 DNA: TGTGCCAGCAGCCGGGGGTACACCGGGGAGCTGTTTTTT
V gene: TRBV11-3; clone size: -; J gene: TRBJ2-1; D gene: -; CDR3 protein: CASAPGAYFSGNEQFF; CDR3 DNA: TGTGCCAGTGCACCTGGCGCCTACTTCTCGGGGAATGAGCAGTTCTTC
V gene: TRBV6-5; clone size: -; J gene: TRBJ1-1; D gene: -; CDR3 protein: CASSYSKNTEAFF; CDR3 DNA: TGTGCCAGCAGTTACTCCAAGAACACTGAAGCTTTCTTT
V gene: TRBV2; clone size: -; J gene: TRBJ2-5; D gene: TRBD2; CDR3 protein: CASSERSKRGTKETQYF; CDR3 DNA: TGTGCCAGCAGTGAACGGAGCAAGCGGGGGACGAAAGAGACCCAGTACTTC
V gene: TRBV6-5; clone size: -; J gene: TRBJ1-2; D gene: -; CDR3 protein: CASTRTARGGYTF; CDR3 DNA: TGTGCCAGCACCAGGACAGCTAGAGGGGGCTACACCTTC
V gene: TRBV28; clone size: -; J gene: TRBJ2-7; D gene: -; CDR3 protein: CASSLEALFYEQYF; CDR3 DNA: TGTGCCAGCAGTTTGGAGGCCCTTTTCTACGAGCAGTACTTC
V gene: TRBV6-1; clone size: -; J gene: TRBJ1-2; D gene: -; CDR3 protein: CASSEAGADGYTF; CDR3 DNA: TGTGCCAGCAGTGAGGCGGGGGCAGATGGCTACACCTTC
V gene: TRBV29-1; clone size: -; J gene: TRBJ1-2; D gene: TRBD1; CDR3 protein: CSVEEAGGGYGYTF; CDR3 DNA: TGCAGCGTTGAAGAGGCAGGGGGCGGCTATGGCTACACCTTC
V gene: TRBV11-2; clone size: -; J gene: TRBJ1-2; D gene: -; CDR3 protein: CASSTEFYGYTF; CDR3 DNA: TGTGCCAGCAGTACAGAATTCTATGGCTACACCTTC
V gene: TRBV5-6; clone size: -; J gene: TRBJ1-2; D gene: TRBD1; CDR3 protein: CASSLVRDSYGYTF; CDR3 DNA: TGTGCCAGCAGCTTGGTCCGGGACAGCTATGGCTACACCTTC
V gene: TRBV7-3; clone size: -; J gene: TRBJ2-3; D gene: -; CDR3 protein: CASSPEWGADTQYF; CDR3 DNA: TGTGCCAGCAGCCCGGAGTGGGGGGCAGATACGCAGTATTTT
V gene: TRBV7-2; clone size: -; J gene: TRBJ2-2; D gene: -; CDR3 protein: CASSTGFTGELFF; CDR3 DNA: TGTGCCAGCAGCACAGGGTTCACCGGGGAGCTGTTTTTT
V gene: TRBV14; clone size: -; J gene: TRBJ2-7; D gene: -; CDR3 protein: CASSQGRVEQYF; CDR3 DNA: TGTGCCAGCAGCCAAGGGAGGGTCGAGCAGTACTTC
V gene: TRBV14; clone size: -; J gene: TRBJ2-3; D gene: TRBD2; CDR3 protein: CASSGGGPLTDTQYF; CDR3 DNA: TGTGCCAGCAGCGGCGGGGGGCCTCTCACAGATACGCAGTATTTT
V gene: TRBV7-2; clone size: -; J gene: TRBJ2-7; D gene: -; CDR3 protein: CASSPPRYGRTLEQYF; CDR3 DNA: TGTGCCAGCAGCCCCCCGAGATATGGGAGGACTCTCGAGCAGTACTTC
V gene: TRBV15; clone size: -; J gene: TRBJ2-3; D gene: -; CDR3 protein: CATSGVNGRYTQYF; CDR3 DNA: TGTGCCACCAGCGGCGTTAATGGGCGATATACGCAGTATTTT
V gene: TRBV6-6; clone size: few; J gene: TRBJ1-5; D gene: -; CDR3 protein: CASGSQNQPQHF; CDR3 DNA: TGTGCCTCCGGGTCTCAGAATCAGCCCCAGCATTTT
V gene: TRBV19; clone size: -; J gene: TRBJ1-2; D gene: -; CDR3 protein: CASSIRLLNYGYTF; CDR3 DNA: TGTGCCAGTAGTATAAGACTGCTTAACTATGGCTACACCTTC
V gene: TRBV29-1; clone size: -; J gene: TRBJ2-7; D gene: -; CDR3 protein: CSVPGSSYEQYF; CDR3 DNA: TGCAGCGTACCCGGGAGCAGTTACGAGCAGTACTTC
V gene: TRBV7-2; clone size: -; J gene: TRBJ2-7; D gene: -; CDR3 protein: CASSRDNYEQYF; CDR3 DNA: TGTGCCAGCAGCCGGGACAACTACGAGCAGTACTTC
V gene: TRBV11-2; clone size: -; J gene: TRBJ1-1; D gene: TRBD1; CDR3 protein: CASSQDRGWGNTEAFF; CDR3 DNA: TGTGCCAGCAGCCAGGACAGGGGGTGGGGGAACACTGAAGCTTTCTTT
V gene: TRBV19; clone size: -; J gene: TRBJ2-3; D gene: TRBD2; CDR3 protein: CASSSTSGAPTDTQYF; CDR3 DNA: TGTGCCAGTAGTAGTACTAGCGGGGCCCCCACAGATACGCAGTATTTT
V gene: TRBV28; clone size: -; J gene: TRBJ2-3; D gene: TRBD2; CDR3 protein: CASRGLAGGRKYRTDTQYF; CDR3 DNA: TGTGCCAGCAGGGGACTAGCGGGGGGAAGAAAGTACCGCACAGATACGCAGTATTTT
V gene: TRBV7-2; clone size: -; J gene: TRBJ2-5; D gene: -; CDR3 protein: CASSFNGAMETQYF; CDR3 DNA: TGTGCCAGCAGCTTTAACGGTGCAATGGAGACCCAGTACTTC
V gene: TRBV6-6; clone size: -; J gene: TRBJ1-1; D gene: -; CDR3 protein: CASIQGLAAAFF; CDR3 DNA: TGTGCCAGCATTCAGGGCCTCGCGGCGGCTTTCTTT
V gene: TRBV6-5; clone size: -; J gene: TRBJ1-1; D gene: -; CDR3 protein: CARTTNTEAFF; CDR3 DNA: TGTGCCAGGACAACGAACACTGAAGCTTTCTTT
V gene: TRBV5-1; clone size: once; J gene: TRBJ1-1; D gene: TRBD1; CDR3 protein: CASRLWTGEGTEAFF; CDR3 DNA: TGCGCCAGCAGATTGTGGACAGGGGAGGGCACTGAAGCTTTCTTT
V gene: TRBV7-8; clone size: -; J gene: TRBJ1-6; D gene: TRBD1; CDR3 protein: CASSLSAGTGVTNSPLHF; CDR3 DNA: TGTGCCAGCAGCTTAAGCGCCGGGACAGGGGTGACTAATTCACCCCTCCACTTT
V gene: TRBV30; clone size: -; J gene: TRBJ1-5; D gene: TRBD1; CDR3 protein: CASGQGPRSNQPQHF; CDR3 DNA: TGTGCCTCCGGACAGGGGCCGCGAAGCAATCAGCCCCAGCATTTT
V gene: TRBV5-1; clone size: -; J gene: TRBJ1-1; D gene: TRBD1; CDR3 protein: CASSTDRMNTEAFF; CDR3 DNA: TGCGCCAGCAGCACGGACAGGATGAACACTGAAGCTTTCTTT
V gene: TRBV28; clone size: -; J gene: TRBJ1-2; D gene: -; CDR3 protein: CASSPGDMVSNYGYTF; CDR3 DNA: TGTGCCAGCAGTCCAGGGGACATGGTATCTAACTATGGCTACACCTTC
V gene: TRBV6-1; clone size: -; J gene: TRBJ1-4; D gene: -; CDR3 protein: CASSVQAGGNEKLFF; CDR3 DNA: TGTGCCAGCAGTGTTCAGGCGGGGGGTAATGAAAAACTGTTTTTT
V gene: TRBV10-3; clone size: -; J gene: TRBJ2-1; D gene: -; CDR3 protein: CAIRVYNEQFF; CDR3 DNA: TGTGCCATACGGGTCTACAATGAGCAGTTCTTC
V gene: TRBV27; clone size: -; J gene: TRBJ1-1; D gene: TRBD1; CDR3 protein: CASSLTGGVTEAFF; CDR3 DNA: TGTGCCAGCAGTTTAACAGGGGGGGTAACTGAAGCTTTCTTT
V gene: TRBV2; clone size: -; J gene: TRBJ1-2; D gene: -; CDR3 protein: CASTAGNYGYTF; CDR3 DNA: TGTGCCAGCACGGCAGGCAACTATGGCTACACCTTC
V gene: TRBV28; clone size: -; J gene: TRBJ2-7; D gene: -; CDR3 protein: CASSLSGVGAYEQYF; CDR3 DNA: TGTGCCAGCAGTTTATCAGGGGTGGGGGCATACGAGCAGTACTTC
V gene: TRBV15; clone size: -; J gene: TRBJ2-7; D gene: -; CDR3 protein: CATSPRGDSYEQYF; CDR3 DNA: TGTGCCACCAGCCCCAGGGGTGACAGCTACGAGCAGTACTTC
V gene: TRBV25-1; clone size: -; J gene: TRBJ1-1; D gene: -; CDR3 protein: CARGGYTEAFF; CDR3 DNA: TGTGCCAGAGGCGGATACACTGAAGCTTTCTTT
V gene: TRBV6-5; clone size: -; J gene: TRBJ2-5; D gene: -; CDR3 protein: CASSRGGAGGETQYF; CDR3 DNA: TGTGCCAGCAGTCGGGGGGGGGCAGGGGGAGAGACCCAGTACTTC
V gene: TRBV11-2; clone size: -; J gene: TRBJ2-1; D gene: -; CDR3 protein: CASSLVTRGFEQFF; CDR3 DNA: TGTGCCAGCAGCTTAGTAACTAGGGGGTTTGAGCAGTTCTTC
V gene: TRBV6-4; clone size: few; J gene: TRBJ2-1; D gene: TRBD1; CDR3 protein: CASSDSVGTGGNEQFF; CDR3 DNA: TGTGCCAGCAGTGACTCAGTGGGGACAGGGGGGAATGAGCAGTTCTTC
V gene: TRBV5-6; clone size: -; J gene: TRBJ1-1; D gene: -; CDR3 protein: CASSPLDGANTEAFF; CDR3 DNA: TGTGCCAGCAGTCCTTTAGACGGAGCGAACACTGAAGCTTTCTTT
V gene: TRBV27; clone size: -; J gene: TRBJ2-5; D gene: TRBD2; CDR3 protein: CASKASGETQYF; CDR3 DNA: TGTGCCAGCAAGGCTAGCGGAGAGACCCAGTACTTC
V gene: TRBV5-5; clone size: -; J gene: TRBJ2-7; D gene: TRBD1; CDR3 protein: CASSLEGTASYEQYF; CDR3 DNA: TGTGCCAGCAGCTTGGAGGGGACAGCTTCCTACGAGCAGTACTTC
V gene: TRBV10-3; clone size: -; J gene: TRBJ2-3; D gene: TRBD1; CDR3 protein: CAIRGDRAATDTQYF; CDR3 DNA: TGTGCCATCAGGGGGGACAGGGCGGCAACAGATACGCAGTATTTT
V gene: TRBV18; clone size: -; J gene: TRBJ2-3; D gene: TRBD2; CDR3 protein: CASSPLAGTTDTQYF; CDR3 DNA: TGTGCCAGCTCACCACTAGCGGGGACCACAGATACGCAGTATTTT
V gene: TRBV28; clone size: -; J gene: TRBJ2-7; D gene: TRBD1; CDR3 protein: CASSLSQGAYEQYF; CDR3 DNA: TGTGCCAGCAGTTTGTCACAGGGGGCCTACGAGCAGTACTTC
V gene: TRBV4-1; clone size: -; J gene: TRBJ2-7; D gene: TRBD2; CDR3 protein: CASSQPTSGKYEQYF; CDR3 DNA: TGCGCCAGCAGCCAACCAACTAGCGGAAAATACGAGCAGTACTTC
V gene: TRBV4-2; clone size: -; J gene: TRBJ1-2; D gene: -; CDR3 protein: CASSPQLGVQYGYTF; CDR3 DNA: TGTGCCAGCAGCCCCCAGCTAGGGGTCCAGTATGGCTACACCTTC
V gene: TRBV2; clone size: -; J gene: TRBJ2-5; D gene: TRBD1; CDR3 protein: CASREQTGGGETQYF; CDR3 DNA: TGTGCCAGCAGAGAGCAGACAGGGGGCGGGGAGACCCAGTACTTC
V gene: TRBV7-7; clone size: -; J gene: TRBJ2-4; D gene: -; CDR3 protein: CASSLVKEGHKNIQYF; CDR3 DNA: TGTGCCAGCAGCTTAGTAAAGGAGGGGCACAAAAACATTCAGTACTTC
V gene: TRBV7-3; clone size: -; J gene: TRBJ2-3; D gene: TRBD2; CDR3 protein: CASSLSPSGVDTQYF; CDR3 DNA: TGTGCCAGCAGCTTAAGTCCCAGCGGGGTTGATACGCAGTATTTT
V gene: TRBV27; clone size: -; J gene: TRBJ1-2; D gene: -; CDR3 protein: CASSLRGTTWGYTF; CDR3 DNA: TGTGCCAGCAGCCTTCGGGGGACGACTTGGGGCTACACCTTC